These 25 T cell receptor beta chains were sequenced from one sample in a study of PD-L1 blockade in urothelial cancer (dated by TCRdb to about 2017). The intended sense of this specimen's time point label: peripheral blood 6 weeks after treatment start. The library came from the immunoSEQ multiplex PCR assay. TCRdb re-hosts the immuneACCESS table, in-frame sequences only. Its copies lack some clones; in the studies checked, an unresolved V gene accounts for under half of them, and the cause for the rest is not known. Present in this sample are about 91,000 clones, approximately 82% of which were seen just once. The ten largest clones represent roughly 8% of the sample. The sample was PBMCs, taken around atezolizumab (anti-PD-L1) treatment. These receptors were obtained from a man in his 70s with urothelial cancer.

This rearrangement joins TRBV9 to TRBJ2-2; TRBD1 matches at 8 bases. V shed 0 bases, J shed 5 bases, and the junction held 3 bases outside the gene matches. Looked up from germline, CDR1 is SGDLS and CDR2 is YYNGEE. There are 15 residues in the CDR3. The CDR3 sequence: CASSVETGGTGELFF. The CDR3 DNA reads as TGTGCCAGCAGCGTAGAAACAGGGGGAACCGGGGAGCTGTTTTTT. Combining the CDR3 with reference TRBV9 and TRBJ2-2 gives the whole variable domain DSGVTQTPKHLITATGQRVTLRCSPRSGDLSVYWYQQSLDQGLQFLIQYYNGEERAKGNILERFSAQQFPDLHSELNLSSLELGDSALYFCASSVETGGTGELFFGEGSRLTVL.

This chain connects TRBV6-4 to TRBJ1-1; TRBD1 agrees at 10 bases. J gave up 8 bases and V 6 bases, and 9 bases lay outside the gene matches. CDR1 and CDR2 from the germline V gene are MRHNA and SNTAGT. This CDR3 is built from 14 residues. The CDR3 here is CASRRDRGSSEAFF. DNA of the CDR3: TGTGCCAGCAGGAGGGACAGGGGATCCTCCGAAGCTTTCTTT.

This chain links TRBV7-9 with TRBJ2-7, with D tentatively TRBD1 (6 bases). CDR3 length equals 14 residues. V gave up 1 base and J gave up 3 bases, with 10 bases separating them. CDR1 SEHNR and CDR2 FQNEAQ come from the germline V gene (reference sequence). The CDR3 reads CASSLGGRGYEQYF. The CDR3 DNA sequence: TGTGCCAGCAGCTTAGGGGGCAGGGGCTACGAGCAGTACTTC.

The CDR3 DNA is TGTGCCAGCAACTTCGGACAGGGTCGGGAAAAACTGTTTTTT. Translation gives CASNFGQGREKLFF. V usage is TRBV7-2 and J usage is TRBJ1-4, with 8 bases lining up with TRBD1. This CDR3 is 14 amino acids long. Unmatched junction bases numbered 9, after V lost 7 bases and J lost 8 bases. From germline, CDR1 is SGHTA and CDR2 FQGNSA.

This chain links TRBV13 with TRBJ2-1; TRBD1 is a possible D gene (5 bases). This CDR3 comprises 14 residues. The V end lost 4 bases, the J end lost 1 base, and 8 bases lay between the germline ends. The germline CDR1 and CDR2 sequences are PRHDT and FYEKMQ (reference sequence). The CDR3 spells CASSSRQSYNEQFF. CDR3 DNA sequence: TGTGCCAGCAGCTCCAGACAGTCCTACAATGAGCAGTTCTTC. The full variable domain, with the rest looked up from reference TRBV13 and TRBJ2-1, is AAGVIQSPRHLIKEKRETATLKCYPIPRHDTVYWYQQGPGQDPQFLISFYEKMQSDKGSIPDRFSAQQFSDYHSELNMSSLELGDSALYFCASSSRQSYNEQFFGPGTRLTVL.

The chain links TRBV19 to TRBJ2-7; TRBD1 agrees at 8 bases. The germline V gene has CDR1 LNHDA and CDR2 SQIVND (reference sequence). V lost 5 bases and J lost 6; bases outside the gene matches: 15. The CDR3 contains 16 residues. The CDR3 sequence: CASSVDRATSRFEQYF. DNA of the CDR3: TGTGCCAGTAGTGTGGACAGGGCAACTTCCCGTTTCGAGCAGTACTTC.

The genes are TRBV10-3 and TRBJ2-3, with 14 bases fitting TRBD2. Unmatched junction bases numbered 5, after V lost 0 bases and J lost 3 bases. From germline, CDR1 is ENHRY and CDR2 SYGVKD. This CDR3 spans 18 amino acids. CDR3 nucleotides: TGTGCCATCAGTGAGTCGGGGACTAGCGGGAGCCTGACAGATACGCAGTATTTT. The encoded protein is CAISESGTSGSLTDTQYF.

The rearrangement links TRBV5-4 to TRBJ1-1; a weak D match, TRBD1 (6 bases). The CDR3 has 14 residues. Germline V CDR1 and CDR2: SGHNT, YYREEE (reference sequence). Trimming took 7 bases from V and 1 from J, leaving 14 bases between them. CDR3 bases: TGTGCCAGCTGGAGCGGGGGCGAGAACACTGAAGCTTTCTTT. This translates into CASWSGGENTEAFF. Variable domain in full (rest from reference TRBV5-4 and TRBJ1-1): ETGVTQSPTHLIKTRGQQVTLRCSSQSGHNTVSWYQQALGQGPQFIFQYYREEENGRGNFPPRFSGLQFPNYSSELNVNALELDDSALYLCASWSGGENTEAFFGQGTRLTVV.

CDR3 amino acids: CASSSRTGWHYGYTF. CDR3 DNA sequence: TGTGCCAGCAGCTCCCGGACAGGTTGGCACTATGGCTACACCTTC. The chain uses TRBV11-2 and TRBJ1-2; 7 bases align to TRBD1. V dropped 4 bases and J dropped 3; count of bases not matched to a gene: 8. CDR1 and CDR2 from the germline V gene are SGHAT and FQNNGV. The CDR3 extends over 15 amino acids.

The chain joins TRBV6-1 to TRBJ1-1; D unresolved. The V end was cut by 9 bases, the J end by 6 bases, with 14 bases between. This CDR3 has 12 residues. Germline V gene lookup returns CDR1 MNHNS and CDR2 SASEGT. This CDR3 reads CASTLRHPEAFF. The CDR3 DNA reads as TGTGCCAGTACCCTCAGGCACCCTGAAGCTTTCTTT.

The chain carries TRBV19 and TRBJ2-7; TRBD1 is a possible D gene (7 bases). With 5 bases removed from V and 1 base from J, the gap between germline ends came to 18 bases. CDR3 length equals 16 residues. Germline-derived CDR1 and CDR2 are LNHDA and SQIVND (reference sequence). The CDR3, as DNA: TGTGCCAGTAGTGCTTCAGGGGGGCGCTGGTCCTACGAGCAGTACTTC. It codes for CASSASGGRWSYEQYF.

This clone is termed medium-sized. This chain uses TRBV19 with TRBJ2-1; TRBD2 is a possible D gene (6 bases). V gave up 4 bases and J gave up 4 bases, with 20 bases separating them. This CDR3 contains 17 residues. Germline V lookup: CDR1 LNHDA, CDR2 SQIVND (reference sequence). The CDR3 sequence: CASSSLPRVAAYNEQFF. DNA of the CDR3: TGTGCCAGTAGTAGCCTCCCCCGGGTAGCGGCTTACAATGAGCAGTTCTTC.

This rearrangement joins TRBV6-1 to TRBJ1-5; a possible D gene is TRBD1 (5 bases). Trimming removed 1 base at V and 2 bases at J, with 9 bases between. The CDR3 covers 15 residues. Germline CDR1 reads MNHNS; CDR2 reads SASEGT. CDR3 in amino acids: CASSEGQLRNQPQHF. The DNA for the CDR3 is TGTGCCAGCAGTGAAGGACAGTTGCGCAATCAGCCCCAGCATTTT.

CDR3 bases: TGTGCCAGCTCACCAACGGGACTATACACAGATACGCAGTATTTT. Encoded protein: CASSPTGLYTDTQYF. V is TRBV18 and J is TRBJ2-3; 7 nucleotides agree with TRBD2. CDR1 and CDR2 from the germline V gene are KGHSH and LQKENI. With 2 bases clipped from V and 2 bases from J, the junction kept 4 bases outside the gene matches. The CDR3 totals 15 residues. Full variable domain (remainder filled in from reference TRBV18 and TRBJ2-3): NAGVMQNPRHLVRRRGQEARLRCSPMKGHSHVYWYRQLPEEGLKFMVYLQKENIIDESGMPKERFSAEFPKEGPSILRIQQVVRGDSAAYFCASSPTGLYTDTQYFGPGTRLTVL.

V and J are TRBV7-2 and TRBJ2-5; 9 nucleotides agree with TRBD1. Germline CDR1 reads SGHTA; CDR2 reads FQGNSA. V lost 5 bases, J lost 3 bases, and 7 bases stayed unmatched. The CDR3 has 15 amino acids. CDR3 in DNA: TGTGCCAGCAGCCCAGACAGGGGGGAAGAAGAGACCCAGTACTTC. Translating it yields CASSPDRGEEETQYF.

The J gene is TRBJ1-2, the V gene TRBV27; D gene ambiguous. There are 14 residues in the CDR3. Deletions cut 7 bases from V and 8 bases from J, with 20 bases between. Germline V gives CDR1 MNHEY, CDR2 SMNVEV (reference sequence). The CDR3 loop reads CASTRALGAGGYTF. The DNA for the CDR3 is TGTGCCAGCACCCGAGCCCTGGGCGCAGGCGGCTACACCTTC.

This chain connects TRBV2 to TRBJ2-1, with 8 bases lining up with TRBD2. The CDR3 length is 15 residues. V dropped 3 bases and J dropped 4; count of bases not matched to a gene: 5. Germline assignment: CDR1 SNHLY and CDR2 FYNNEI. The CDR3 region has the DNA TGTGCCAGCAGTGACCGGGGGGGTCTTTACAATGAGCAGTTCTTC. It encodes CASSDRGGLYNEQFF.

J is TRBJ2-3 and V is TRBV6-1, with D perhaps TRBD1 (6 bases). The CDR3 loop spans 15 amino acids. The germline CDR1 and CDR2 sequences are MNHNS and SASEGT. The ends were cut back, 1 base at V and 7 bases at J, with 15 bases in the middle. The CDR3, as DNA: TGTGCCAGCAGTGAAGGGGGGCTTAGAGAGAATACGCAGTATTTT. Encoded protein: CASSEGGLRENTQYF.

This rearrangement joins TRBV19 to TRBJ1-1; 7 nucleotides match TRBD1. V shed 8 bases, J shed 4 bases, and the junction held 13 bases outside the gene matches. The CDR3 contains 15 residues. Germline CDR1 is LNHDA and CDR2 is SQIVND (reference sequence). The CDR3 DNA reads as TGTGCCAGTTCCTTCCGACAGGGCGAGGGCACTGAAGCTTTCTTT. It yields the protein CASSFRQGEGTEAFF.

The V call is TRBV2, the J call TRBJ2-7; 9 bases map to TRBD2. V lost 7 bases and J lost 4; bases outside the gene matches: 2. This CDR3 has 12 residues. Germline V gene sequence: CDR1 SNHLY, CDR2 FYNNEI. The CDR3 reads CASNAGGYEQYF. In DNA form, the CDR3 reads TGTGCCAGCAACGCGGGAGGGTACGAGCAGTACTTC.

The genes are TRBV5-1 and TRBJ2-3, with TRBD2 matching over 15 bases. J gave up 3 bases and V 4 bases, and 3 bases lay outside the gene matches. Germline assignment: CDR1 SGHRS and CDR2 YFSETQ. This CDR3 is built from 16 residues. CDR3 region: CASSEGLAGGTDTQYF. The DNA for the CDR3 is TGCGCCAGCAGCGAGGGACTAGCGGGGGGAACAGATACGCAGTATTTT.

The gene calls are TRBV6-1 and TRBJ2-5, with 14 bases aligning to TRBD2. The V gene's germline CDR1 is MNHNS and CDR2 SASEGT. The CDR3 has 16 residues. Trimming at V came to 4 bases and at J to 5 bases, leaving 6 bases not matched to a gene. CDR3 residues: CASSAGTSGSGETQYF. CDR3 DNA: TGTGCCAGCAGTGCCGGGACTAGCGGGAGCGGGGAGACCCAGTACTTC.

CDR3: CASTITGELFF. The CDR3 DNA follows: TGTGCCAGTACCATCACCGGGGAGCTGTTTTTT. The rearrangement uses TRBV19 and TRBJ2-2; D is unresolved. The V end was cut by 7 bases, the J end by 4 bases, with 4 bases between. This CDR3 comprises 11 residues. Germline V gene lookup returns CDR1 LNHDA and CDR2 SQIVND (reference sequence).

This rearrangement joins TRBV11-2 to TRBJ2-3, with 9 bases matching TRBD2. The V and J ends lost 2 bases and 0 bases, in that order; junction bases with no gene match: 9. This CDR3 comprises 18 residues. The germline V gene encodes CDR1 SGHAT and CDR2 FQNNGV. CDR3 bases: TGTGCCAGCAGCTTAAATAGCGGGGGCCCTGGGAGCACAGATACGCAGTATTTT. Translated, it gives CASSLNSGGPGSTDTQYF.

CDR3 loop: CASSLYRGATQYF. CDR3 sequence (DNA): TGTGCCAGCAGCTTATACAGGGGCGCAACGCAGTACTTC. The chain has TRBV5-4 and TRBJ2-7, with 7 bases identical to TRBD1. The CDR3 covers 13 residues. V lost 2 bases, J lost 9 bases, and 8 bases stayed unmatched. Germline-derived CDR1 and CDR2 are SGHNT and YYREEE (reference sequence).